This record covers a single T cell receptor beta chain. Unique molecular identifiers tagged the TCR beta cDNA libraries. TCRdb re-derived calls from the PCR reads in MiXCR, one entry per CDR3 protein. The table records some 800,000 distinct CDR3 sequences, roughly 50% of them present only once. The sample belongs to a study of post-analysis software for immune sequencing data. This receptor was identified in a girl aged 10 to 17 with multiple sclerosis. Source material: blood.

In nucleotides, the CDR3 is TGTGCCAGCAGCTCCGGGCGAAGGTACGAGGGTGGTGAGCAGTACTTC. The encoded protein is CASSSGRRYEGGEQYF. The rearrangement links TRBV7-3 to TRBJ2-5, with TRBD2 as a possible D gene (5 bases). Trimming removed 4 bases at V and 11 bases at J, with 26 bases between. The CDR3 is made up of 16 amino acids. Looked up from germline, CDR1 is SGHTA and CDR2 is FQGTGA.